The clone carrying this T cell receptor beta chain was seen repeatedly, ten times or more. The target antigen is unknown. The data were taken from a study of T cell repertoires in cytomegalovirus infection. Study context: Evidence of both CMV infection and a matching HLA type came from public TCR beta signatures. Study-level findings and limits: Pooled public TCR beta family frequency picked out CMV carriers with the relevant HLA. Clonotype analysis showed dominance of the ex vivo response by HLA-C-restricted CMV-specific TCR beta clonotypes.

Each CDR3 protein gets one entry after TCRdb re-called the reads with MiXCR. The sample comprises hundreds of thousands of distinct CDR3 sequences, 20% to 25% of which are singletons, and under 8.5% rests with the top ten. There are 14 residues in the CDR3. With 7 bases removed from V and 4 bases from J, the gap between germline ends came to 16 bases. Sequencing was performed on CD8+ T cells from PBMCs. This sequence was found in a human donor in good health (CMV status not recorded). Some clones in this sample may be carry-over from other donors' samples. The rearrangement joins TRBV12-3 or TRBV12-4 to TRBJ1-2; D remains unclear. CDR3 amino acids: CASKPGGGSYGYTF. The CDR3 DNA sequence: TGTGCCAGCAAACCTGGAGGCGGTAGCTATGGCTACACCTTC.